These T cell receptor beta chains were read from a single sample in a study of Ad26.COV2.S vaccination and SARS-CoV-2 variants. This table comes from immunoSEQ multiplex PCR, and its TCRdb copy is limited to in-frame clones, with some not included. This table holds hundreds of thousands of clones, 89% found once. This specimen consisted of peripheral blood, obtained in a trial of Ad26.COV2.S vaccine versus placebo. These receptors came from a person between 18 and 65 years old who received the Ad26.COV2.S COVID-19 vaccine or a placebo. Both conserved end residues are part of each CDR3. Fields, in order: clone size, V gene, CDR3 length, J gene, D gene, CDR3 protein, CDR3 DNA. D genes are given only for firm matches. Expanded clones are given a class, and other clones once, few, many or no size at all.

abundance: -
v_gene: TRBV10-1
len: 14
j_gene: TRBJ2-2
d_gene: -
CDR3aa: CASSDRPNTGELFF
CDR3nt: TGCGCCAGCTCAGACAGACCCAACACCGGGGAGCTGTTTTTT

abundance: once
v_gene: TRBV5-1
len: 14
j_gene: TRBJ1-1
d_gene: -
CDR3aa: CASSPGWENTEAFF
CDR3nt: TGCGCCAGCAGCCCCGGGTGGGAGAACACTGAAGCTTTCTTT

abundance: -
v_gene: TRBV11-3
len: 15
j_gene: TRBJ2-7
d_gene: TRBD2
CDR3aa: CASSPSSGRLNEQYF
CDR3nt: TGTGCCAGCAGCCCCTCTAGCGGGAGATTAAACGAGCAGTACTTC

abundance: -
v_gene: TRBV18
len: 14
j_gene: TRBJ2-2
d_gene: -
CDR3aa: CASSPRDGTGELFF
CDR3nt: TGTGCCAGCTCACCACGGGACGGCACCGGGGAGCTGTTTTTT

abundance: -
v_gene: TRBV6-5
len: 15
j_gene: TRBJ1-3
d_gene: -
CDR3aa: CASSYSTGYGNTIYF
CDR3nt: TGTGCCAGCAGTTACTCGACGGGTTATGGAAACACCATATATTTT

abundance: -
v_gene: TRBV7-9
len: 16
j_gene: TRBJ2-3
d_gene: TRBD2
CDR3aa: CASSLLSSGGTDTQYF
CDR3nt: TGTGCCAGCAGCTTACTGTCTAGCGGGGGCACAGATACGCAGTATTTT

abundance: -
v_gene: TRBV3-1/TRBV3-2
len: 14
j_gene: TRBJ1-1
d_gene: -
CDR3aa: CASSSHSGNTEAFF
CDR3nt: TGTGCCAGCAGCTCCCACTCAGGGAACACTGAAGCTTTCTTT

abundance: few
v_gene: TRBV5-1
len: 12
j_gene: TRBJ1-2
d_gene: -
CDR3aa: CASSVPDYGYTF
CDR3nt: TGCGCCAGCAGCGTGCCGGACTATGGCTACACCTTC

abundance: once
v_gene: TRBV5-5
len: 14
j_gene: TRBJ2-3
d_gene: -
CDR3aa: CASSLSSSTDTQYF
CDR3nt: TGTGCCAGCAGCTTGTCTAGCAGCACAGATACGCAGTATTTT

abundance: -
v_gene: TRBV19
len: 15
j_gene: TRBJ1-6
d_gene: -
CDR3aa: CASSTTGREGSPLHF
CDR3nt: TGTGCCAGTAGTACTACGGGACGGGAGGGATCACCCCTCCACTTT

abundance: -
v_gene: TRBV6-6
len: 14
j_gene: TRBJ2-7
d_gene: -
CDR3aa: CASAFGQGSYEQYF
CDR3nt: TGTGCCAGCGCCTTCGGGCAGGGCTCCTACGAGCAGTACTTC

abundance: -
v_gene: TRBV30
len: 16
j_gene: TRBJ1-6
d_gene: TRBD1
CDR3aa: CAWSPPGGTGSSPLHF
CDR3nt: TGTGCCTGGAGTCCTCCCGGGGGGACAGGGAGTTCACCCCTCCACTTT

abundance: -
v_gene: TRBV14
len: 16
j_gene: TRBJ2-1
d_gene: TRBD2
CDR3aa: CASSHGGEMTHNEQFF
CDR3nt: TGTGCCAGCAGCCATGGGGGGGAGATGACCCACAATGAGCAGTTCTTC

abundance: -
v_gene: TRBV27
len: 19
j_gene: TRBJ2-1
d_gene: TRBD2
CDR3aa: CASSQPGGLAGGKLNEQFF
CDR3nt: TGTGCCAGCAGCCAACCAGGGGGACTAGCGGGAGGCAAACTCAATGAGCAGTTCTTC

abundance: -
v_gene: TRBV5-1
len: 15
j_gene: TRBJ1-1
d_gene: -
CDR3aa: CASSLEQGLISEAFF
CDR3nt: TGCGCCAGCAGCTTGGAACAGGGTCTAATCTCTGAAGCTTTCTTT

abundance: -
v_gene: TRBV5-1
len: 15
j_gene: TRBJ2-1
d_gene: TRBD2
CDR3aa: CASSPQASGTNEQFF
CDR3nt: TGCGCCAGCTCCCCCCAGGCTAGCGGGACGAATGAGCAGTTCTTC

abundance: once
v_gene: TRBV2
len: 13
j_gene: TRBJ1-2
d_gene: -
CDR3aa: CASREAAYYGYTF
CDR3nt: TGTGCCAGCCGGGAAGCAGCCTACTATGGCTACACCTTC

abundance: once
v_gene: TRBV11-2
len: 19
j_gene: TRBJ2-1
d_gene: TRBD2
CDR3aa: CASSSAPAGGVGSYNEQFF
CDR3nt: TGTGCCAGCAGCTCCGCGCCAGCGGGAGGCGTTGGTTCCTACAATGAGCAGTTCTTC

abundance: -
v_gene: TRBV5-1
len: 16
j_gene: TRBJ2-1
d_gene: -
CDR3aa: CASSLNGFKPYNEQFF
CDR3nt: TGCGCCAGCAGCTTGAACGGGTTTAAGCCCTACAATGAGCAGTTCTTC

abundance: once
v_gene: TRBV5-1
len: 14
j_gene: TRBJ1-1
d_gene: -
CDR3aa: CASSLDAAGTEAFF
CDR3nt: TGCGCCAGCAGCTTGGACGCGGCGGGCACTGAAGCTTTCTTT

abundance: -
v_gene: TRBV6-5
len: 14
j_gene: TRBJ2-7
d_gene: TRBD2
CDR3aa: CASSFLAGDYEQYF
CDR3nt: TGTGCCAGCAGTTTCCTAGCGGGGGACTACGAGCAGTACTTC

abundance: few
v_gene: TRBV20-1
len: 11
j_gene: TRBJ2-1
d_gene: -
CDR3aa: CSARGYNEQFF
CDR3nt: TGCAGTGCTAGGGGTTACAATGAGCAGTTCTTC

abundance: -
v_gene: TRBV12-3/TRBV12-4
len: 13
j_gene: TRBJ1-1
d_gene: TRBD1
CDR3aa: CASSNRDSTEAFF
CDR3nt: TGTGCCAGCAGCAACAGGGACAGCACTGAAGCTTTCTTT

abundance: -
v_gene: TRBV20-1
len: 15
j_gene: TRBJ1-1
d_gene: -
CDR3aa: CSASNRASMNTEAFF
CDR3nt: TGCAGTGCTAGTAACAGAGCTTCCATGAACACTGAAGCTTTCTTT

abundance: -
v_gene: TRBV27
len: 13
j_gene: TRBJ1-2
d_gene: -
CDR3aa: CASSLTGSYGYTF
CDR3nt: TGTGCCAGCAGTTTAACAGGCTCCTATGGCTACACCTTC

abundance: -
v_gene: TRBV5-1
len: 14
j_gene: TRBJ2-7
d_gene: -
CDR3aa: CASSVGTGGYEQYF
CDR3nt: TGCGCCAGCAGCGTAGGGACGGGTGGCTACGAGCAGTACTTC

abundance: -
v_gene: TRBV5-6
len: 15
j_gene: TRBJ2-7
d_gene: -
CDR3aa: CASRFGQGGSYEQYF
CDR3nt: TGTGCCAGCAGGTTCGGACAGGGAGGGTCCTACGAGCAGTACTTC

abundance: few
v_gene: TRBV5-5
len: 17
j_gene: TRBJ2-7
d_gene: -
CDR3aa: CASSVGPRDTNSYEQYF
CDR3nt: TGTGCCAGCAGCGTCGGCCCCCGGGACACGAACTCCTACGAGCAGTACTTC

abundance: -
v_gene: TRBV9
len: 14
j_gene: TRBJ2-1
d_gene: TRBD2
CDR3aa: CASSLAGINNEQFF
CDR3nt: TGTGCCAGCAGCTTAGCGGGGATTAACAATGAGCAGTTCTTC

abundance: -
v_gene: TRBV19
len: 14
j_gene: TRBJ2-7
d_gene: TRBD1
CDR3aa: CASNPGQGLYEQYF
CDR3nt: TGTGCCAGCAATCCGGGACAGGGGCTTTACGAGCAGTACTTC

abundance: -
v_gene: TRBV15
len: 15
j_gene: TRBJ2-1
d_gene: -
CDR3aa: CATSTQRSLYNEQFF
CDR3nt: TGTGCCACCAGCACACAGCGGAGCCTCTACAATGAGCAGTTCTTC

abundance: -
v_gene: TRBV27
len: 13
j_gene: TRBJ2-7
d_gene: -
CDR3aa: CASSPGGPYEQYF
CDR3nt: TGTGCCAGCAGTCCGGGTGGCCCCTACGAGCAGTACTTC

abundance: -
v_gene: TRBV7-2
len: 15
j_gene: TRBJ1-4
d_gene: TRBD1
CDR3aa: CASRPQGATNEKLFF
CDR3nt: TGTGCCAGCAGACCACAGGGGGCAACTAATGAAAAACTGTTTTTT

abundance: -
v_gene: TRBV19
len: 16
j_gene: TRBJ1-5
d_gene: TRBD1
CDR3aa: CASTLVGTGVNQPQHF
CDR3nt: TGTGCCAGTACCCTCGTTGGGACAGGGGTCAATCAGCCCCAGCATTTT

abundance: -
v_gene: TRBV15
len: 15
j_gene: TRBJ2-2
d_gene: -
CDR3aa: CATSRGDFNTGELFF
CDR3nt: TGTGCCACCAGCAGAGGAGACTTCAACACCGGGGAGCTGTTTTTT

abundance: -
v_gene: TRBV7-2
len: 14
j_gene: TRBJ1-4
d_gene: -
CDR3aa: CASSLNTMDEKLFF
CDR3nt: TGTGCCAGCAGCTTAAACACGATGGATGAAAAACTGTTTTTT